The 32 T cell receptor beta chains below all came from one sample that was sequenced in a study of vaccination and CD4 T cells after COVID-19. The assay that was used to sequence DNA from cultured CD4+ T cells was the Oncomine TCR Beta short-read assay. TCRdb reprocessed the PCR reads via MiXCR and lists one record per CDR3 protein. The data contain 10,000 or so distinct CDR3 sequences, 55% to 65% of them singletons. What these receptors recognize is not known. As to treatment: roughly 10-day PBMC culture with coronavirus spike peptide pools or control peptides (ViraFEST assay). Sequences were obtained from CD4+ T cells from blood, cultured in vitro. Receptor source: a human donor who had recovered from COVID-19.

CDR3 residues: CASSLIARGRGAQFF. Here the CDR3 DNA reads TGTGCCAGCAGTTTAATAGCCCGTGGCCGGGGGGCGCAGTTCTTC. The chain joins TRBV28 to TRBJ2-1; maybe TRBD2 (7 bases). Germline loops: CDR1 MDHEN, CDR2 SYDVKM. V dropped 2 bases and J dropped 12 bases, with 20 bases sitting between them. The CDR3 has 15 amino acids. The variable domain in full, completed from reference TRBV28 and TRBJ2-1, reads DVKVTQSSRYLVKRTGEKVFLECVQDMDHENMFWYRQDPGLGLRLIYFSYDVKMKEKGDIPEGYSVSREKKERFSLILESASTNQTSMYLCASSLIARGRGAQFFGPGTRLTVL.

The chain combines TRBV5-1 with TRBJ1-3; D uncertain. CDR1 and CDR2 from the germline V gene are SGHRS and YFSETQ. V was pared by 0 bases and J by 4 bases, with 2 bases between. The CDR3 totals 12 residues. This CDR3 reads CASSLDGNTIYF. The DNA of the CDR3 is TGCGCCAGCAGCTTGGACGGAAACACCATATATTTT.

This clonotype appeared a single time. The rearrangement uses TRBV20-1 and TRBJ2-3; the match to TRBD2 covers 9 bases. In germline, CDR1 is DFQATT, CDR2 SNEGSKA (reference sequence). V dropped 6 bases and J dropped 1; count of bases not matched to a gene: 8. This CDR3 is built from 15 residues. The CDR3 nucleotides are TGCAGTGCAGCCCCGGTAGCGGGGGGCACAGATACGCAGTATTTT. Its translation is CSAAPVAGGTDTQYF.

J is TRBJ1-1 and V is TRBV6-5; D remains ambiguous. The V gene's germline CDR1 is MNHEY and CDR2 SVGAGI. With 2 bases removed from V and 1 base from J, the gap between germline ends came to 5 bases. This CDR3 is 13 amino acids long. CDR3 nucleotide sequence: TGTGCCAGCAGTTACGAGAAGAACACTGAAGCTTTCTTT. Amino acids: CASSYEKNTEAFF.

This chain connects TRBV4-2 to TRBJ1-2; D call uncertain. CDR3 length: 14 amino acids. Germline lookup yields CDR1 LGHNA and CDR2 YNFKEQ. V lost 1 base, J lost 4 bases, and 10 bases lay in between. The CDR3 loop is CASSQVDGFYGYTF. Written as DNA, the CDR3 is TGTGCCAGCAGCCAAGTTGACGGGTTCTATGGCTACACCTTC.

This chain links TRBV4-1 with TRBJ2-4, with unresolved D. The CDR3 spans 13 residues. Trimming shortened V by 4 bases and J by 0 bases, and 4 bases separated the two germline ends. Germline V lookup: CDR1 MGHRA, CDR2 YSYEKL. CDR3 nucleotide sequence: TGCGCCAGCAGCCCCCAAGCCAAAAACATTCAGTACTTC. Residues: CASSPQAKNIQYF.

CDR3 sequence: CSAWTGLEGPQHF. The CDR3 DNA is TGCAGTGCCTGGACAGGGCTCGAGGGGCCCCAGCATTTT. The chain employs TRBV20-1 and TRBJ1-5; 8 bases are a match to TRBD1. The CDR3 has 13 residues. Germline CDR1 is DFQATT and CDR2 is SNEGSKA (reference sequence). V lost 6 bases to trimming and J lost 9 bases; unmatched junction nucleotides: 10.

CDR3 sequence (DNA): TGTGCCACCAGGCGGAATCTCGAGAAGACCCAGTACTTC. Its protein product is CATRRNLEKTQYF. The chain has TRBV15 and TRBJ2-5, with D uncertain. Trimming pared 6 bases from V and 6 bases from J, leaving 14 bases between. Germline V gives CDR1 LNHNV, CDR2 YYDKDF (reference sequence). This CDR3 has 13 amino acids.

The chain employs TRBV9 and TRBJ2-1; 10 nucleotides align to TRBD1. This CDR3 has 16 amino acids. The J segment lost 1 base and the V segment lost 4 bases, leaving 5 bases of the junction unmatched. Germline V lookup: CDR1 SGDLS, CDR2 YYNGEE. The CDR3 nucleotides are TGTGCCAGCAGCTTGCGACAGGGGGCTTCCTACAATGAGCAGTTCTTC. It encodes CASSLRQGASYNEQFF.

V gene TRBV2 combines with J gene TRBJ2-5; 8 bases match TRBD2. This CDR3 is built from 17 residues. With 1 base clipped from V and 2 bases from J, the junction kept 9 bases outside the gene matches. CDR1 is SNHLY, CDR2 FYNNEI, per germline. The CDR3 reads CASSEGLGSGTQETQYF. Here the CDR3 DNA reads TGTGCCAGCAGTGAAGGGTTAGGTAGCGGGACTCAAGAGACCCAGTACTTC.

This sequence joins TRBV30 and TRBJ2-7; 7 bases agree with TRBD1. The CDR3 is 13 residues long. From germline, CDR1 is GTSNPN and CDR2 SVGIG (reference sequence). J was trimmed by 2 bases and V by 8 bases; bases with no gene match: 9. The DNA for the CDR3 is TGTGCCCTCAGCCAGACAGGGACCTACGAGCAGTACTTC. This gives the protein CALSQTGTYEQYF.

The rearrangement links TRBV10-1 to TRBJ2-1, with 9 positions matching TRBD2. Looked up from germline, CDR1 is WNHNN and CDR2 is SYGVQD (reference sequence). V gave up 2 bases and J gave up 4 bases; unmatched junction bases: 3. The CDR3 sequence is 15 residues long. Written as DNA, the CDR3 is TGCGCCAGCAGTGAGACTAGCGGGCGATACAATGAGCAGTTCTTC. Residues: CASSETSGRYNEQFF.

The chain carries TRBV20-1 and TRBJ1-5, with D unresolved. The CDR3 covers 12 residues. CDR1 is DFQATT, CDR2 SNEGSKA, per germline (reference sequence). V was clipped by 3 bases and J by 0 bases, with 3 bases between them. The CDR3 spells CSARISNQPQHF. In DNA, the CDR3 is TGCAGTGCTAGGATTAGCAATCAGCCCCAGCATTTT.

The V gene is TRBV6-4, the J gene TRBJ1-5; D perhaps matches TRBD1 (6 bases). The V end was cut by 7 bases, the J end by 9 bases, with 25 bases between. The CDR3 is 16 amino acids. The germline V gene has CDR1 MRHNA and CDR2 SNTAGT. The CDR3 reads CASKYRADTTRRPQHF. CDR3 nucleotide sequence: TGTGCCAGCAAGTACAGGGCGGATACCACCAGGAGGCCCCAGCATTTT.

This CDR3 is CASSLAGSYEQYF. In nucleotides, the CDR3 is TGTGCCAGCAGCCTAGCGGGCTCCTACGAGCAGTACTTC. The chain couples TRBV12-3 or TRBV12-4 to TRBJ2-7; 8 nucleotides agree with TRBD2. The CDR3 consists of 13 residues. The trim removed 6 bases at V and 0 bases at J, leaving 1 base unmatched.

This sequence joins TRBV21-1 and TRBJ2-7. TRBV21-1 is listed as a pseudogene. The CDR3 loop spans 11 amino acids. CDR3 DNA: TGTGCCAGCAGCAAAGGGTACGAGCAGTACTTC. Its protein product is CASSKGYEQYF.

The chain joins TRBV12-3 or TRBV12-4 to TRBJ2-7; 7 nucleotides line up with TRBD1. CDR3 length: 15 amino acids. V lost 3 bases and J lost 3; bases outside the gene matches: 8. The CDR3 DNA reads as TGTGCCAGCAGTTTGATGTGGGGACAGAGCTACGAGCAGTACTTC. Its translation is CASSLMWGQSYEQYF.

This clonotype occurred a few times. The gene calls are TRBV7-3 and TRBJ2-7, with D unresolved. Germline V gene sequence: CDR1 SGHTA, CDR2 FQGTGA. V lost 2 bases, J lost 4 bases, and 15 bases lay in between. This CDR3 region has 15 residues. The CDR3 nucleotides are TGTGCCAGCAGCTTATATGGGGTCGTCGGATACGAGCAGTACTTC. Amino acids: CASSLYGVVGYEQYF.

The rearrangement uses TRBV5-1 and TRBJ2-1; 9 bases line up with TRBD2. V trimming: 4 bases; J trimming: 15 bases; junction bases outside the gene matches: 14. Germline V lookup: CDR1 SGHRS, CDR2 YFSETQ. The CDR3 contains 14 residues. As DNA, the CDR3 is TGCGCCAGCAGCCCGTCCACCGGGACTAGCATCGGGTTCTTC. It codes for CASSPSTGTSIGFF.

The chain couples TRBV30 to TRBJ1-3; D might be TRBD1 (6 bases). The germline V gene encodes CDR1 GTSNPN and CDR2 SVGIG (reference sequence). The CDR3 totals 13 residues. V lost 4 bases and J lost 4, with 11 bases in between. The CDR3 bases are TGTGCCTGGACACACGACAGGGGAAACACCATATATTTT. Protein sequence: CAWTHDRGNTIYF.

The chain joins TRBV20-1 to TRBJ2-1; a possible D gene is TRBD2 (6 bases). The germline gives CDR1 DFQATT, CDR2 SNEGSKA (reference sequence). V was cut by 0 bases and J by 7 bases, with 10 bases left in between. The CDR3 covers 13 residues. CDR3 in DNA: TGCAGTGCTAGAGACACAGGACTAAATGAGCAGTTCTTC. Residues: CSARDTGLNEQFF.

This clonotype was seen only a few times. CDR3 amino acids: CSARRPGGQFF. The CDR3 coding sequence is TGCAGTGCTAGAAGGCCTGGGGGGCAGTTCTTC. V usage is TRBV20-1 and J usage is TRBJ2-1; D possibly uses TRBD1 or TRBD2 (5 bases each). The CDR3 runs 11 residues. In germline, CDR1 is DFQATT, CDR2 SNEGSKA (reference sequence). V was shortened by 2 bases and J by 12 bases, with 11 bases between the two germline ends.

This clonotype was seen a few times. The gene calls are TRBV20-1 and TRBJ1-6; unclear D gene. Trimming left V 0 bases short and J 2 bases short, with 14 bases between. CDR1 and CDR2 (germline): DFQATT, SNEGSKA (reference sequence). The CDR3 is 17 amino acids. In nucleotides, the CDR3 is TGCAGTGCTAGAGATGGGGAAGAGGGAGCCTATAATTCACCCCTCCACTTT. Translated: CSARDGEEGAYNSPLHF.

This chain links TRBV20-1 with TRBJ1-6; 9 bases map to TRBD1. Trimming cost V 0 bases and J 10 bases; bases outside gene matches: 7. This CDR3 region has 15 residues. The germline V gene encodes CDR1 DFQATT and CDR2 SNEGSKA (reference sequence). CDR3 protein: CSAREIGQGTSPLHF. CDR3 in DNA: TGCAGTGCTAGAGAAATAGGACAGGGGACCTCACCCCTCCACTTT.

The V and J genes are TRBV4-2 and TRBJ2-2; 10 positions agree with TRBD2. Germline V gene lookup returns CDR1 LGHNA and CDR2 YNFKEQ. The trim removed 1 base at V and 3 bases at J, leaving 5 bases unmatched. This CDR3 spans 17 amino acids. CDR3 region: CASSQGGTSVDTGELFF. In nucleotides, the CDR3 is TGTGCCAGCAGCCAAGGTGGGACTAGCGTAGACACCGGGGAGCTGTTTTTT.

The V gene is TRBV15, the J gene TRBJ2-5; no clear D gene. This CDR3 is 13 amino acids long. The ends were cut back, 5 bases at V and 1 base at J, with 8 bases in the middle. Looked up from germline, CDR1 is LNHNV and CDR2 is YYDKDF (reference sequence). CDR3 sequence: CATSSTLQETQYF. CDR3 sequence (DNA): TGTGCCACCAGCTCGACCCTCCAAGAGACCCAGTACTTC.

The chain combines TRBV20-1 with TRBJ2-2; D might be TRBD1 (5 bases). CDR3 size: 13 residues. The germline gives CDR1 DFQATT, CDR2 SNEGSKA (reference sequence). Trimming pared 1 base from V and 4 bases from J, leaving 7 bases between. CDR3 amino acids: CSARAGSTGELFF. CDR3 nucleotides: TGCAGTGCTAGAGCAGGGTCCACCGGGGAGCTGTTTTTT.

The table lists this clonotype with a few counts. CDR3 in amino acids: CSCRANTGELFF. CDR3 DNA sequence: TGCAGTTGCAGGGCGAACACCGGGGAGCTGTTTTTT. This sequence joins TRBV20-1 and TRBJ2-2; D possibly corresponds to TRBD1 (5 bases). The CDR3 contains 12 residues. Trimming pared 8 bases from V and 0 bases from J, leaving 7 bases between. Germline V gives CDR1 DFQATT, CDR2 SNEGSKA (reference sequence).

The gene calls are TRBV2 and TRBJ2-7; perhaps TRBD2 as D (5 bases). The CDR3 spans 14 residues. Trimming removed 4 bases from V and 2 bases from J, with 12 bases in between. Looked up from germline, CDR1 is SNHLY and CDR2 is FYNNEI. The CDR3: CASSASRSTYEQYF. CDR3 DNA: TGTGCCAGCAGTGCTAGCAGGTCTACCTACGAGCAGTACTTC.

This chain links TRBV7-9 with TRBJ2-5, with D tentatively TRBD1 (6 bases). The germline gives CDR1 SEHNR, CDR2 FQNEAQ (reference sequence). The CDR3 sequence is 13 residues long. Trimming took off 6 bases at V and 5 bases at J, with 13 bases between the two ends. This CDR3 is CASRGAARETQYF. CDR3 nucleotide sequence: TGTGCCAGCAGGGGGGCCGCCCGTGAGACCCAGTACTTC.

This chain uses TRBV4-1 with TRBJ1-1; TRBD1 agrees at 7 bases. CDR3 length: 17 amino acids. The V gene end was trimmed by 0 bases and the J gene end by 0 bases; junction bases not matched to a gene: 7. Germline CDR1 and CDR2: MGHRA and YSYEKL. The DNA of the CDR3 is TGCGCCAGCAGCCAAGATTTGCAGGGGGTTTTGAACACTGAAGCTTTCTTT. Its protein product is CASSQDLQGVLNTEAFF.

The chain uses TRBV5-4 and TRBJ2-7, with a tentative D call TRBD1 (6 bases). CDR1 is SGHNT, CDR2 YYREEE, per germline (reference sequence). With 1 base removed from V and 6 bases from J, the gap between germline ends came to 8 bases. This CDR3 has 12 residues. DNA for the CDR3: TGTGCCAGCAGCTTGCTAGGGGGCGAGCAGTACTTC. Encoded protein: CASSLLGGEQYF. Looking up the rest from reference TRBV5-4 and TRBJ2-7 gives the full variable domain: ETGVTQSPTHLIKTRGQQVTLRCSSQSGHNTVSWYQQALGQGPQFIFQYYREEENGRGNFPPRFSGLQFPNYSSELNVNALELDDSALYLCASSLLGGEQYFGPGTRLTVT.